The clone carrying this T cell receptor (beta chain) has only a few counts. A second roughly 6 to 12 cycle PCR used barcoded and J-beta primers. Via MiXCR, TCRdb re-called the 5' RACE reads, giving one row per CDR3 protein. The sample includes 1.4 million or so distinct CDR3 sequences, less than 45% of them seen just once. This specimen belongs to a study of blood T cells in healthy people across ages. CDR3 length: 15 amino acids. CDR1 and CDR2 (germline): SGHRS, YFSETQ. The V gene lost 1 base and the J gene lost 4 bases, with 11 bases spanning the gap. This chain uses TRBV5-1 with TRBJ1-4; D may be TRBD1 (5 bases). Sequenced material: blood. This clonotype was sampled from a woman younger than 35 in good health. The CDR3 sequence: CASSLRGGINEKLFF. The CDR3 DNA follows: TGCGCCAGCAGCTTGCGGGGGGGGATTAATGAAAAACTGTTTTTT.